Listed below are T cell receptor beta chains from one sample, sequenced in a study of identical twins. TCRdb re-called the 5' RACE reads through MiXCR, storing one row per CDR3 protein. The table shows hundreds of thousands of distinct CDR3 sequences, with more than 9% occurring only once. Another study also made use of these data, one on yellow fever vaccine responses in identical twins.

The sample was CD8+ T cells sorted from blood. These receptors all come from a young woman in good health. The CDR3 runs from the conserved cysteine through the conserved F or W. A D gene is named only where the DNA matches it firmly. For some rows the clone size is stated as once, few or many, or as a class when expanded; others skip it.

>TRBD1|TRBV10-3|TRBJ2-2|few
CATQSDRVNTGELFF
TGTGCCACCCAATCCGACAGGGTAAACACCGGGGAGCTGTTTTTT
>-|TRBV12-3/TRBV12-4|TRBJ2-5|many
CASSFPGRETQYF
TGTGCCAGCAGTTTCCCAGGGAGGGAGACCCAGTACTTC
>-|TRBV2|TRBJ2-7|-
CASSDFRNSYEQYF
TGTGCCAGCAGTGACTTTCGTAACTCCTACGAGCAGTACTTC
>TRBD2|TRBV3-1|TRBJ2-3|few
CASSPQGGLAGVFTDTQYF
TGTGCCAGCAGCCCCCAGGGAGGACTAGCGGGAGTGTTCACAGATACGCAGTATTTT
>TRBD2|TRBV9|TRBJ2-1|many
CASSVSGSHNEQFF
TGTGCCAGCAGCGTTAGCGGGAGTCATAATGAGCAGTTCTTC
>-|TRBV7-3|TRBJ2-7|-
CASSRQGGHEQYF
TGTGCCAGCAGCCGTCAGGGTGGTCACGAGCAGTACTTC
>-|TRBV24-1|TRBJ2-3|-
CATSGFKEVWGTDTQYF
TGTGCCACCAGTGGGTTTAAGGAGGTCTGGGGGACAGATACGCAGTATTTT
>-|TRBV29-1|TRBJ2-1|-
CSGDWGDSYNEQFF
TGCAGCGGAGACTGGGGGGATTCCTACAATGAGCAGTTCTTC
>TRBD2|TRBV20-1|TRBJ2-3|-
CSATDPGTSGGLPTDTQYF
TGCAGTGCTACCGACCCCGGGACTAGCGGGGGCCTCCCAACAGATACGCAGTATTTT
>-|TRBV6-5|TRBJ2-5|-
CASSYSRAGAGRETQYF
TGTGCCAGCAGTTACTCGAGGGCCGGGGCGGGAAGGGAGACCCAGTACTTC
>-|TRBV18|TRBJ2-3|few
CASSSFERTDTQYF
TGTGCCAGCTCATCTTTCGAACGCACAGATACGCAGTATTTT